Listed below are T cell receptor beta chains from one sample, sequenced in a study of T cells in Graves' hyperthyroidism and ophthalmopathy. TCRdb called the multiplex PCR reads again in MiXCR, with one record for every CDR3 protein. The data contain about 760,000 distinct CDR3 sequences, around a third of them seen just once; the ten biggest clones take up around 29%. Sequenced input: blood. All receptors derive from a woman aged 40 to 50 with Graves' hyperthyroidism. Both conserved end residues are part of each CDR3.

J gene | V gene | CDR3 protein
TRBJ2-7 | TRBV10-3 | CAIRAQVPDRYEQYF
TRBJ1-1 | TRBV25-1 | CASSEWVDRGNTEAFF
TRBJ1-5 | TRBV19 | CASSSVGSQPQHF
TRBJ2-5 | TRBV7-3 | CASSLGQRVMQETQYF
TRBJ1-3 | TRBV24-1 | CATSSPSSSGNTIYF
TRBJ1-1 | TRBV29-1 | CSGGKSLNTEAFF
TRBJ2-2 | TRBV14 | CASSPLVGVAGELFF
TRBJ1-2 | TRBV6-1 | CASRGGSGGGYTF
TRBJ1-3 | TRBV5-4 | CASSLGGQGSGNTIYF
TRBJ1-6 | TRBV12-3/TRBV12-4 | CASTTGASNSPLHF
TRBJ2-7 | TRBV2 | CASSSLTSGLYEQYF
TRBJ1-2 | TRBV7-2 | CASSHKTENYGYTF
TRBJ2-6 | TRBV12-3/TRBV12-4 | CASADSGGEGANVLTF
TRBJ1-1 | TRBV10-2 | CASRSGGQGIEAFF
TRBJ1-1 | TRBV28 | CASRRDRYTEAFF
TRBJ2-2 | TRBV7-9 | CASSHLVGEDTGELFF
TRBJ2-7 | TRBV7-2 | CASSLELLTAGEQYF
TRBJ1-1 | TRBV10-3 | CAISETLTRDRDPEAFF
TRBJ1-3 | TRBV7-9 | CASSLGAAVSGNTIYF
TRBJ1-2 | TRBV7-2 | CASSSSASGYTF
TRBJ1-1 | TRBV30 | CAWTTDWGAEAFF
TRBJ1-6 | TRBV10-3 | CASSLRPPEGGNSPLHF
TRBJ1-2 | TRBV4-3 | CASSQDLAAKYGYTF
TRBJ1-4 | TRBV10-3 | CAITLDSEKLFF
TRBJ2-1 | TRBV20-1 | CSASQWGISYNEQFF
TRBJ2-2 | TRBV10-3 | CANRVANTGELFF
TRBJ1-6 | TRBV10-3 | CAISPSIDRADSPLHF
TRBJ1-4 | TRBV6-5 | CASSYMVGSTNEKLFF
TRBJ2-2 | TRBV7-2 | CASSLVLTGELFF
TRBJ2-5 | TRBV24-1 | CATSDGTRGQETQYF
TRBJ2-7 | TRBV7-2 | CASSLRGDREVHEQYF
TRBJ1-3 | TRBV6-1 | CASSATAGNTIYF
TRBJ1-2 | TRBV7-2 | CASSPVNPDLGYTF
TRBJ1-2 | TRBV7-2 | CASSQADRVYGYTF
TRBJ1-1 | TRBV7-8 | CASSFGNPNTEAFF
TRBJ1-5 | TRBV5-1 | CASNDSSNQPQHF
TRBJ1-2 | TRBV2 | CASNDPGQNYGYTF
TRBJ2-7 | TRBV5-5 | CAGSLGYGDYEQYF
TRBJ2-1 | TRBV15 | CATSRTGDPYNEQFF
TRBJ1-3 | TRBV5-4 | CASSLVGGMLETIYF
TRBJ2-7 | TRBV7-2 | CASSSGAGVIGYEQYF
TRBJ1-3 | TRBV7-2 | CARTPSGTSSSGNTIYF
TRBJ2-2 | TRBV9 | CASSQDGIAEANTGELFF
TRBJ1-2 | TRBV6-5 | CASSYSARGHYGYTF
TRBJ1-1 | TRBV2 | CASSLTRQGDNTEAFF